Listed below are T cell receptor beta chains from one sample, sequenced in a study of human T cells and chemical hapten exposure. TCRdb re-derived calls from the RACE reads in MiXCR, one entry per CDR3 protein. The table includes about 350,000 distinct CDR3 sequences, 5% to 6.5% detected once. This sample comprised whole blood, obtained in connection with sensitization to the hapten diphenylcyclopropenone (DPC). These receptors were taken from a woman aged 18-30 years with alopecia areata. Some clones in this sample may be carry-over from other donors' samples. The CDR3 runs from the conserved cysteine through the conserved F or W. Each record gives: J gene, D gene, clone size, V gene, CDR3 DNA, CDR3 protein. A D gene is named only where the DNA matches it firmly. For some rows the clone size is stated as once, few or many, or as a class when expanded; others skip it.

J gene: TRBJ1-1; D gene: NA; clone size: few; V gene: TRBV4-3; CDR3 DNA: TGCGCCAGCAGCCAAGTGGGGGGATACACTGAAGCTTTCTTT; CDR3 protein: CASSQVGGYTEAFF
J gene: TRBJ2-3; D gene: NA; clone size: few; V gene: TRBV4-2; CDR3 DNA: TGTGCCAGCAGCCAAGAACGCGCCGGAGTCGGAGATACGCAGTATTTT; CDR3 protein: CASSQERAGVGDTQYF
J gene: TRBJ2-3; D gene: NA; clone size: NA; V gene: TRBV12-3/TRBV12-4; CDR3 DNA: TGTGCCAGCAGTTTCGATGCTTCAGATACGCAGTATTTT; CDR3 protein: CASSFDASDTQYF
J gene: TRBJ1-5; D gene: NA; clone size: many; V gene: TRBV28; CDR3 DNA: TGTGCCAGCAGTTTTGAAGTTGGTTATTCAAGCAATCAGCCCCAGCATTTT; CDR3 protein: CASSFEVGYSSNQPQHF
J gene: TRBJ1-1; D gene: NA; clone size: many; V gene: TRBV28; CDR3 DNA: TGTGCCAGCGGTGAACCCGCTATGAACACTGAAGCTTTCTTT; CDR3 protein: CASGEPAMNTEAFF
J gene: TRBJ1-5; D gene: NA; clone size: NA; V gene: TRBV18; CDR3 DNA: TGTGCCAGCTCAGGGGCCCAGCATTTT; CDR3 protein: CASSGAQHF
J gene: TRBJ2-7; D gene: TRBD2; clone size: many; V gene: TRBV7-9; CDR3 DNA: TGTGCCAGCAGCAAAGCGGGGCCCTACGAGCAGTACTTC; CDR3 protein: CASSKAGPYEQYF
J gene: TRBJ1-2; D gene: NA; clone size: NA; V gene: TRBV12-3/TRBV12-4; CDR3 DNA: TGTGCCAGCAGTTTAGGGCAGGGAGGCTACACCTTC; CDR3 protein: CASSLGQGGYTF
J gene: TRBJ1-5; D gene: NA; clone size: NA; V gene: TRBV7-2; CDR3 DNA: TGTGCCAGCAGCCCGGGGGCTACACTAAATCAGCCCCAGCATTTT; CDR3 protein: CASSPGATLNQPQHF
J gene: TRBJ2-6; D gene: NA; clone size: few; V gene: TRBV6-2/TRBV6-3; CDR3 DNA: TGTGCCAGCAGCTCCAACTCCGGGACGGCCCACTCTGGGGCCAACGTCCTGACTTTC; CDR3 protein: CASSSNSGTAHSGANVLTF
J gene: TRBJ1-1; D gene: NA; clone size: many; V gene: TRBV24-1; CDR3 DNA: TGTGCCACCAGTGATGGACCGGGTTTCGAAGCTTTCTTT; CDR3 protein: CATSDGPGFEAFF
J gene: TRBJ1-4; D gene: NA; clone size: NA; V gene: TRBV12-3/TRBV12-4; CDR3 DNA: TGTGCCAGCAGTCGAGATTACGAAAAACTGTTTTTT; CDR3 protein: CASSRDYEKLFF
J gene: TRBJ1-1; D gene: NA; clone size: few; V gene: TRBV14; CDR3 DNA: TGTGCCAGCAGGCAGACCATCAAAGCTTTCTTT; CDR3 protein: CASRQTIKAFF
J gene: TRBJ1-2; D gene: NA; clone size: NA; V gene: TRBV5-1; CDR3 DNA: TGCGCCATCAGCCAGGACAGCAATGGCTACACCTTC; CDR3 protein: CAISQDSNGYTF
J gene: TRBJ2-7; D gene: NA; clone size: NA; V gene: TRBV12-3/TRBV12-4; CDR3 DNA: TGTGCCAGCAGTTTCCGCAGGAGGGCTGGGAGACCCTACGAGCAGTACTTC; CDR3 protein: CASSFRRRAGRPYEQYF
J gene: TRBJ2-3; D gene: NA; clone size: NA; V gene: TRBV5-6; CDR3 DNA: TGTGCCAGCAGTGGACCAGATACGCAGTATTTT; CDR3 protein: CASSGPDTQYF
J gene: TRBJ1-5; D gene: NA; clone size: many; V gene: TRBV27; CDR3 DNA: TGTGCCAGCAGTTTGGTGGGGTGGGGCAATCAGCCCCAGCATTTT; CDR3 protein: CASSLVGWGNQPQHF
J gene: TRBJ1-3; D gene: NA; clone size: many; V gene: TRBV10-3; CDR3 DNA: TGTGCCATCAGTGAGCCCGCCGGGGGAAGAAACACCATATATTTT; CDR3 protein: CAISEPAGGRNTIYF
J gene: TRBJ1-5; D gene: TRBD1; clone size: NA; V gene: TRBV5-1; CDR3 DNA: TGCGCCAGCAGTTTTACCGGGACAGACAACAATCAGCCCCAGCATTTT; CDR3 protein: CASSFTGTDNNQPQHF
J gene: TRBJ2-1; D gene: TRBD1; clone size: few; V gene: TRBV15; CDR3 DNA: TGTGCCACCAGCAGAGACCGGGACAGATACAATGAGCAGTTCTTC; CDR3 protein: CATSRDRDRYNEQFF
J gene: TRBJ2-1; D gene: TRBD2; clone size: many; V gene: TRBV7-9; CDR3 DNA: TGTGCCAGCAGTTCGACTAGCGCCCTCTCCTACAATGAGCAGTTCTTC; CDR3 protein: CASSSTSALSYNEQFF
J gene: TRBJ2-3; D gene: NA; clone size: NA; V gene: TRBV5-1; CDR3 DNA: TGCGCCAGCAGCTTGGCAGGGAAGAGTACGCAGTATTTT; CDR3 protein: CASSLAGKSTQYF
J gene: TRBJ2-3; D gene: TRBD2; clone size: few; V gene: TRBV12-3/TRBV12-4; CDR3 DNA: TGTGCCAGCAGTTCGTCTAGCGGGGGCACAGATACGCAGTATTTT; CDR3 protein: CASSSSSGGTDTQYF
J gene: TRBJ2-3; D gene: NA; clone size: many; V gene: TRBV6-5; CDR3 DNA: TGTGCCAGCAGTTACAGTCACAGGGAAAGCACAGATACGCAGTATTTT; CDR3 protein: CASSYSHRESTDTQYF
J gene: TRBJ1-2; D gene: NA; clone size: many; V gene: TRBV29-1; CDR3 DNA: TGCAGCGTTGAACGGGGCGGCTATGGCTACACCTTC; CDR3 protein: CSVERGGYGYTF